This T cell receptor (beta chain) was sequenced in a study of T cell repertoires in cytomegalovirus infection. Study information: Public TCR beta signatures indicated both CMV infection and matching HLA type.

The study, taken as a whole, reports: Summed frequency of shared TCR beta families picked out CMV carriers who also had the relevant HLA. In two of eight donors, the top clonotype was HLA-C-restricted CMV-specific.

By share, this clonotype counts as medium-sized. Antigen specificity is unknown. The germline V gene has CDR1 SGHTA and CDR2 FQGTGA. CDR3 size: 15 residues. With 4 bases clipped from V and 5 bases from J, the junction kept 9 bases outside the gene matches. TCRdb reprocessed the reads with MiXCR, giving one entry per CDR3 protein. The sample includes about 51,000 distinct CDR3 sequences, more than 15% of them seen just once. This chain joins TRBV7-3 and TRBJ2-5; 8 nucleotides agree with TRBD2. The source material was CD8+ T cells from cultured PBMCs, sampled from culture after CMV antigen stimulation. This TCR derives from a human donor in good health (CMV status not recorded). Some clones in this sample may be carry-over from other donors' samples. In DNA, the CDR3 is TGTGCCAGCAGCTCAGGCGGGGGGCGGCAGGAGACCCAGTACTTC. This encodes CASSSGGGRQETQYF.